The clone carrying this TCR beta chain was counted ten times or more. What it binds is not known. This specimen belongs to a study of T cells in Graves' hyperthyroidism and ophthalmopathy. Amplification targeted TCR beta CDR3 regions from RNA transcripts. The HTBI primer set was used in a first-round RT-PCR of the TCR CDR3. TCRdb processed the multiplex PCR reads anew with MiXCR; each CDR3 protein has one entry. The data show approximately 400,000 distinct CDR3 sequences, approximately 17% seen once. Trimming at V came to 3 bases and at J to 7 bases, leaving 3 bases not matched to a gene. The length of the CDR3 is 13 residues. A patient was excluded if there was uncontrolled infection, other autoimmune disease, pregnancy or lactation. Study-level findings and limits: Among thyroid clonotypes expanded above 0.001, most also appeared in blood.

The genes are TRBV12-3 or TRBV12-4 and TRBJ1-5; 7 bases line up with TRBD1. The sequence was collected from a man in his late teens or twenties with Graves' ophthalmopathy. Sequenced input: blood. This CDR3 reads CASSFQGDQPQHF. CDR3 nucleotide sequence: TGTGCCAGCAGTTTTCAGGGGGACCAGCCCCAGCATTTT.